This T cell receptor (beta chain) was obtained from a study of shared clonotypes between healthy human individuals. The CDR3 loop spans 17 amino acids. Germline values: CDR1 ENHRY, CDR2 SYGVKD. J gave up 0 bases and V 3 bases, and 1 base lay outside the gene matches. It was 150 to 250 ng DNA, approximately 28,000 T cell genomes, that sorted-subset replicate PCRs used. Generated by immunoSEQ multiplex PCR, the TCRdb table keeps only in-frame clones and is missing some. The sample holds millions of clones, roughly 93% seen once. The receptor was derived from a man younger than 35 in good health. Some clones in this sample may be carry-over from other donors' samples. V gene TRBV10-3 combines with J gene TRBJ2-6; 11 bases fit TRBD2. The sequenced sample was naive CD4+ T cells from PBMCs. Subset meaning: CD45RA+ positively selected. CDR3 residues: CAISETSGSSGANVLTF. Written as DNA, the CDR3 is TGTGCCATCAGTGAAACTAGCGGGAGCTCTGGGGCCAACGTCCTGACTTTC.